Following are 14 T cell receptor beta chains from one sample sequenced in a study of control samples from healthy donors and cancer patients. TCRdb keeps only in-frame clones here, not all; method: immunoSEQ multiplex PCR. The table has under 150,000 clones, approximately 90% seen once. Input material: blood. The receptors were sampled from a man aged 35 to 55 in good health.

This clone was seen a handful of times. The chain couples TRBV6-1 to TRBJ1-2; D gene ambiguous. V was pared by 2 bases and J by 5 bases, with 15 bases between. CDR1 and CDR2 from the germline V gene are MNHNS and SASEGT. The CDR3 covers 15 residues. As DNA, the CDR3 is TGTGCCAGCAGTGAATTCACGGAGGGAGGGTATGGCTACACCTTC. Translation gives CASSEFTEGGYGYTF.

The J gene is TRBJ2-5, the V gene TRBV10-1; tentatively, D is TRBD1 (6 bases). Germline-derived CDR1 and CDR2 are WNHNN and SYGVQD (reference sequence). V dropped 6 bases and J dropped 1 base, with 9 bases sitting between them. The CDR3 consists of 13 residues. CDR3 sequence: CASSRTVQETQYF. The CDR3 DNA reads TGCGCCAGCAGCCGGACAGTCCAAGAGACCCAGTACTTC.

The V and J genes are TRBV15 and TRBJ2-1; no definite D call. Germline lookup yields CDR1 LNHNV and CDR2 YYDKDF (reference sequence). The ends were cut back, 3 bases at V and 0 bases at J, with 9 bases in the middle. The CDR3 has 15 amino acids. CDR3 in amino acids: CATSSTLGSYNEQFF. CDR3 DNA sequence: TGTGCCACCAGCAGTACCCTCGGCTCCTACAATGAGCAGTTCTTC.

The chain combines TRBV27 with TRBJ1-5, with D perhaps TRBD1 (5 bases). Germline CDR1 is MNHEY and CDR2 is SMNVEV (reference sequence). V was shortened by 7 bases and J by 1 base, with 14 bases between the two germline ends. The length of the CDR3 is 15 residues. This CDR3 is CASKPGSLSNQPQHF. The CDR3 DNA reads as TGTGCCAGCAAACCAGGGAGCTTGAGCAATCAGCCCCAGCATTTT.

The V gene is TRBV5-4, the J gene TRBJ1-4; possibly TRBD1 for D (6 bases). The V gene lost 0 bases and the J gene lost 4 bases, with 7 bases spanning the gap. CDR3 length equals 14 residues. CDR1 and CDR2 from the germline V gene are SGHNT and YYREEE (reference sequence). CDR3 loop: CASSLDRVNEKLFF. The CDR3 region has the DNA TGTGCCAGCAGCTTGGACAGGGTTAATGAAAAACTGTTTTTT.

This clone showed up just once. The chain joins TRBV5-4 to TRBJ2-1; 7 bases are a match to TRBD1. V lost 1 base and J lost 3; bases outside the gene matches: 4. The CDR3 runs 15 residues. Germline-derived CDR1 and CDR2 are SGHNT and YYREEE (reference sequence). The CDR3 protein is CASSLRTGNYNEQFF. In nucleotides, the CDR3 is TGTGCCAGCAGCTTGAGGACAGGCAACTACAATGAGCAGTTCTTC. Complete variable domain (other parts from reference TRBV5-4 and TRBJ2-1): ETGVTQSPTHLIKTRGQQVTLRCSSQSGHNTVSWYQQALGQGPQFIFQYYREEENGRGNFPPRFSGLQFPNYSSELNVNALELDDSALYLCASSLRTGNYNEQFFGPGTRLTVL.

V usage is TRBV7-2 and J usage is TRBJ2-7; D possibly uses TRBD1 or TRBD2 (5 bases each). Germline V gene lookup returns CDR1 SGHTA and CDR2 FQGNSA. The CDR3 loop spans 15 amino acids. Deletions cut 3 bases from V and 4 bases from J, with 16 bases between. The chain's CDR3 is CASSFDRGVGYEQYF. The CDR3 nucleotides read TGTGCCAGCAGCTTTGACCGAGGGGTAGGATACGAGCAGTACTTC.

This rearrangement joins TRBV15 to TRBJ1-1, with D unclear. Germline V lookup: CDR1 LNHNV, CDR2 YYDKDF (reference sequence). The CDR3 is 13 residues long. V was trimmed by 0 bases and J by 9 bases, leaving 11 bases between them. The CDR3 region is CATSRDGPTKAFF. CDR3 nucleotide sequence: TGTGCCACCAGCAGAGACGGGCCTACGAAAGCTTTCTTT. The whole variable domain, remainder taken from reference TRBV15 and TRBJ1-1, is DAMVIQNPRYQVTQFGKPVTLSCSQTLNHNVMYWYQQKSSQAPKLLFHYYDKDFNNEADTPDNFQSRRPNTSFCFLDIRSPGLGDTAMYLCATSRDGPTKAFFGQGTRLTVV.

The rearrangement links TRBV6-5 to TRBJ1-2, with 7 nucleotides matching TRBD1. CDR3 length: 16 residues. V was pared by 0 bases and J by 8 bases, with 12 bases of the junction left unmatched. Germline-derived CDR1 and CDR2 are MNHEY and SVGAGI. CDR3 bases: TGTGCCAGCAGTTACTCGACTAGGGGGCTCACGGGAGGCTACACCTTC. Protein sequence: CASSYSTRGLTGGYTF.

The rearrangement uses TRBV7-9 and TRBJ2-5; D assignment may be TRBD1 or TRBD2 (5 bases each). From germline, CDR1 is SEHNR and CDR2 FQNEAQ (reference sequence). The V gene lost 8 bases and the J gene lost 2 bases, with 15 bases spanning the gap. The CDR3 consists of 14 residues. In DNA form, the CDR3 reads TGTGCCAGCTCTGCAGCGGACACTCAAGAGACCCAGTACTTC. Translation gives CASSAADTQETQYF.

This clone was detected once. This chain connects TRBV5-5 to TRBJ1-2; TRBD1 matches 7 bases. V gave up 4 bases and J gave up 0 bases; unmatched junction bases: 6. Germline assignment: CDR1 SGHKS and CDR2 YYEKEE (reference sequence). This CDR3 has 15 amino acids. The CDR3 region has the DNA TGTGCCAGCAGCGATCGAGACAGGGCTAACTATGGCTACACCTTC. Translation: CASSDRDRANYGYTF.

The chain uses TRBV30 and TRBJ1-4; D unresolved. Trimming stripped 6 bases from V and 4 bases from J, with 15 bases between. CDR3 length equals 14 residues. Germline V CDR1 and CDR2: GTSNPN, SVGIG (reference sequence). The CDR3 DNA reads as TGTGCCTGCGGTACGGGTTCTTTTAATGAAAAACTGTTTTTT. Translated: CACGTGSFNEKLFF.

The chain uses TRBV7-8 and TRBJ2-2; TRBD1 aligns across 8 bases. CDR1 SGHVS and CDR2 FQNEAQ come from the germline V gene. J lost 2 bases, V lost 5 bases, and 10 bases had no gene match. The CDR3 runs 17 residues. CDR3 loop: CASSVRRDRPNTGELFF. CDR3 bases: TGTGCCAGCAGCGTAAGGCGGGACAGGCCAAACACCGGGGAGCTGTTTTTT.

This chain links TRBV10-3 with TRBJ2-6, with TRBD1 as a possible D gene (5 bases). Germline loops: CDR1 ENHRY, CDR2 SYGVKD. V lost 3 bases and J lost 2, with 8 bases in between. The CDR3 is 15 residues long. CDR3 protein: CAISEQGAGANVLTF. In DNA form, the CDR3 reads TGTGCCATCAGTGAACAAGGGGCTGGGGCCAACGTCCTGACTTTC.